The sequence of this T cell receptor beta chain was determined in a study of chemoradiotherapy in HPV16-positive cancers. There are a few counts of this clone. CDR1 is SNHLY and CDR2 is FYNNEI in the germline V gene. V shed 2 bases, J shed 2 bases, and the junction held 11 bases outside the gene matches. The CDR3 runs to 17 residues. The table came from immunoSEQ multiplex PCR; TCRdb's copy has only in-frame clones and leaves some out. Seen here are around 15,000 clones, more than 70% observed once, and the top ten hold approximately 11%. The receptor was isolated from a human donor with HPV-associated anogenital cancer. Sampling was conducted from a patient who underwent chemoradiotherapy. The chain links TRBV2 to TRBJ1-2, with 7 nucleotides matching TRBD1. CDR3 residues: CASSEKMTGRGNYGYTF. For the CDR3, the DNA is TGTGCCAGCAGTGAAAAAATGACAGGGAGGGGGAACTATGGCTACACCTTC. Full variable domain (missing parts from reference TRBV2 and TRBJ1-2): EPEVTQTPSHQVTQMGQEVILRCVPISNHLYFYWYRQILGQKVEFLVSFYNNEISEKSEIFDDQFSVERPDGSNFTLKIRSTKLEDSAMYFCASSEKMTGRGNYGYTFGSGTRLTVV.